The present TCR beta chain was sequenced within a study of OX40 agonist ivuxolimab in advanced cancers. General notes on the study: The costimulatory receptor OX40 (CD134) was targeted by ivuxolimab, a fully human IgG2 agonistic monoclonal antibody. Intravenous ivuxolimab was administered to patients every 2 weeks at six dose levels: 0.01, 0.1, 0.3, 1.5, 3 and 10 mg/kg. Patients were allowed to have had prior anti-PD-1, anti-PD-L1 or anti-CTLA-4 therapy, and around 40% of the dose-escalation patients had previously received checkpoint inhibitors. Peripheral TCRbeta sequencing aimed to test whether ivuxolimab altered TCR sequence diversity and caused clonal T-cell expansion. Of the 50 to 55 patients in dose escalation, 19 had hepatocellular carcinoma, some 15 had melanoma, 9 had renal cell carcinoma and 9 had head and neck cancer. Partial responses occurred in three dose-escalation patients, of whom one had hepatocellular carcinoma and two had cutaneous melanoma. A male proportion of 75% to 85% and a mean age of roughly 58 years, ranging from about 20 to 80, were recorded for the dose-escalation cohort. The paper covers the monotherapy dose-escalation part of the phase I ivuxolimab trial, which included N ≈ 57 patients.

From cysteine to phenylalanine, the CDR3 is 11 amino acids long. The entry retains the CDR3 DNA only, 33 bases that are in frame from base 1. The germline V gene (reference sequence) yields PRHDT for CDR1 and FYEKMQ for CDR2. The trial excluded patients who had a history of autoimmune disease or who were on systemic immunosuppression. Peripheral blood for TCR sequencing was drawn from every dose cohort at baseline, at cycle 4 day 1 and at cycle 7 day 1. The samples were taken from a phase I, first-in-human, multicenter, open-label dose-escalation trial of ivuxolimab. Adults with locally advanced or metastatic melanoma, renal cell, hepatocellular, or head and neck squamous cell carcinoma were enrolled in the trial. Before TCR sequencing, CD4+ and CD8+ T cells were separately sorted from peripheral blood. For sequencing of the TCRbeta CDR3 region, genomic DNA was extracted from the sorted cells. TCRbeta CDR3 regions were sequenced using the immunoSEQ Assay. In TCRdb, the immuneACCESS table is reduced to in-frame sequences with V and J assigned. These tables do not hold every clone; where another copy was compared, an unresolved V gene accounts for under half, and the others remain unexplained. The sample table holds about 69,000 clones, of which around 91% were seen once. The ten top clones hold 8% to 11% of the sample.

Turning to this clone: This receptor's antigen is unknown. At one end, the junction sequence differs from germline, possibly due to a read error.

What the study reported, not specific to this receptor: On average, CD8+ T cells showed more expanded clones than CD4+ T cells after ivuxolimab. Which antigens the clonally expanded peripheral T cells were specific for was not determined. Low levels of normalized T-cell clonal expansion were also seen in some patients who did not respond. Clonal expansion of both CD4+ and CD8+ blood T cells was observed from baseline to week 6 at doses 0.1 to 3.0 mg/kg. Partial responders in the 0.1-3.0 mg/kg groups had among the lowest normalized peripheral clonal expansion, especially among CD8+ T cells.

This sequence uses TRBV13 and TRBJ2-1, with an unclear D gene assignment. The sequence came from an adult with an advanced solid tumor such as melanoma, head and neck, liver or kidney cancer. The specimen was CD4+ or CD8+ T cells sorted from blood, collected in a trial of the OX40 agonist ivuxolimab. DNA sequence: TGTGCCAGCAGCTTAGCTCAAGTCCCCGTCTTC. Its protein product is CASSLAQVPVF. Extended through the reference TRBV13 and TRBJ2-1 proteins, this CDR3 yields the full variable domain: AAGVIQSPRHLIKEKRETATLKCYPIPRHDTVYWYQQGPGQDPQFLISFYEKMQSDKGSIPDRFSAQQFSDYHSELNMSSLELGDSALYFCASSLAQVPVFGPGTRLTVL.